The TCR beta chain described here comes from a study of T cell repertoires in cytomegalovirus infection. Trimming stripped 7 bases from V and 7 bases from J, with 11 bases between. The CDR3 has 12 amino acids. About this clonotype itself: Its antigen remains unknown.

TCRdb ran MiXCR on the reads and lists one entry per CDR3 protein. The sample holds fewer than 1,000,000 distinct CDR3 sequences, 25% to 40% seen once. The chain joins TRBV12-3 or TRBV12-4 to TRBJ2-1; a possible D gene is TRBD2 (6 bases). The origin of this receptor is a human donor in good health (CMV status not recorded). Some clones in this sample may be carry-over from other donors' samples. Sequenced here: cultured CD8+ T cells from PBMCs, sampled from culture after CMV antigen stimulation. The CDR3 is CASTLSGNEQFF. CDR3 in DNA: TGTGCCAGCACCCTCAGCGGGAATGAGCAGTTCTTC.